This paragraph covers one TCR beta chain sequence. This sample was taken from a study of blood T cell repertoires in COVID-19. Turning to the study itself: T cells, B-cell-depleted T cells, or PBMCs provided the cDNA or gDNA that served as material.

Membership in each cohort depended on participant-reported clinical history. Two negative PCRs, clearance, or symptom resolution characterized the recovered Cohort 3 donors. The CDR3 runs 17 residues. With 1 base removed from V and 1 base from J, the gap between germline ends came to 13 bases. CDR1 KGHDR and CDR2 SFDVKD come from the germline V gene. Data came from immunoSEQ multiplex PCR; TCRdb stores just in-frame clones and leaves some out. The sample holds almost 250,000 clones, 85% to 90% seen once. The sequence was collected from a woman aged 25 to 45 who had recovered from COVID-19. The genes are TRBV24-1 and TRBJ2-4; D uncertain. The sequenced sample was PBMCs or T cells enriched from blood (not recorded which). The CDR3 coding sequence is TGTGCCACCAGTGATTTTTTTCGTGGCAGGGCCAAAAACATTCAGTACTTC. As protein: CATSDFFRGRAKNIQYF.